These 23 T cell receptor beta chains came from one sample sequenced in a study of T-cell memory formation after mild COVID-19. Via MiXCR, TCRdb re-called the 5' RACE reads, giving one row per CDR3 protein. The table includes 350,000 to 500,000 distinct CDR3 sequences, about a sixth detected once. The sample comprised PBMCs or a T cell subset sorted from them (not recorded which). The receptor set was obtained from a young man who had mild COVID-19 (a few samples of this study predate the infection). Cell type and time point are not known.

As regards this clonotype: At one of its ends the junction is not consistent with the germline gene, which may arise from a read error. V gene TRBV15 combines with J gene TRBJ2-5; possible D gene TRBD2, 6 bases. The CDR3 runs 13 residues. CDR1 LNHNV and CDR2 YYDKDF come from the germline V gene (reference sequence). CDR3 loop: CATGSGYQETQYF. The DNA of the CDR3 is TGTGCCACCGGCAGCGGGTACCAAGAGACCCAGTACTTC. The full variable domain, completed using reference TRBV15 and TRBJ2-5, is DAMVIQNPRYQVTQFGKPVTLSCSQTLNHNVMYWYQQKSSQAPKLLFHYYDKDFNNEADTPDNFQSRRPNTSFCFLDIRSPGLGDTAMYLCATGSGYQETQYFGPGTRLLVL.

This clonotype occurred a few times. This chain uses TRBV6-2 or TRBV6-3 with TRBJ2-1; D unclear. V was pared by 6 bases and J by 6 bases, with 12 bases between. The CDR3 has 13 residues. Germline V gene data show CDR1 as MNHEY and CDR2 as SVGEGT. The CDR3 loop is CASRPLVGNEQFF. The DNA for the CDR3 is TGTGCCAGCAGGCCCCTGGTAGGCAATGAGCAGTTCTTC.

The genes are TRBV12-3 or TRBV12-4 and TRBJ1-1; D ambiguous. The V end lost 6 bases, the J end lost 0 bases, and 20 bases lay between the germline ends. The CDR3 has 17 residues. Here the CDR3 reads CASRESTVRRVNTEAFF. In DNA form, the CDR3 reads TGTGCCAGCAGGGAGTCCACAGTTAGGCGGGTGAACACTGAAGCTTTCTTT.

This clonotype showed up many times. The CDR3 reads CASSRQQGKGSPLHF. CDR3 nucleotide sequence: TGTGCCAGCAGCCGGCAGCAAGGGAAAGGATCACCCCTCCACTTT. The chain employs TRBV6-5 and TRBJ1-6, with unresolved D. Germline V gene sequence: CDR1 MNHEY, CDR2 SVGAGI. The CDR3 runs 15 residues. Trimming left V 6 bases short and J 10 bases short, with 19 bases between.

The chain joins TRBV7-9 to TRBJ2-3; weak D call: TRBD1 (5 bases). Per the germline V gene, CDR1 is SEHNR and CDR2 is FQNEAQ (reference sequence). The CDR3 sequence is 16 residues long. Between the trimmed V and J ends, which lost 5 bases and 1 base, there was a span of 16 bases. The DNA for the CDR3 is TGTGCCAGCAGCCACAGGACACCGGATCGCACAGATACGCAGTATTTT. It specifies CASSHRTPDRTDTQYF.

This clonotype has only a few counts. The rearrangement links TRBV4-3 to TRBJ2-2; 9 nucleotides match TRBD2. The V segment lost 0 bases and the J segment 8 bases; nucleotides outside the gene matches: 10. Germline V gene lookup returns CDR1 LGHNA and CDR2 YSLEER. The CDR3 covers 17 residues. DNA for the CDR3: TGCGCCAGCAGCCAAGATCGCGAGCGGGGGGCGTCGGGGGAGCTGTTTTTT. This codes for CASSQDRERGASGELFF.

The chain joins TRBV25-1 to TRBJ2-1, with D possibly being TRBD1 (6 bases). In germline, CDR1 is MGHDK, CDR2 SYGVNS. Trimming stripped 1 base from V and 5 bases from J, with 15 bases between. The CDR3 covers 16 residues. The CDR3 coding sequence is TGTGCCAGCAGTGAATTCACAGGGTACAGTGACAATGAGCAGTTCTTC. Translation: CASSEFTGYSDNEQFF.

In its sample, this clonotype was seen a few times. This rearrangement joins TRBV4-3 to TRBJ2-1; 8 bases are a match to TRBD1. Germline lookup yields CDR1 LGHNA and CDR2 YSLEER. This CDR3 region has 21 residues. V lost 1 base, J lost 0 bases, and 17 bases stayed unmatched. The chain's CDR3 is CASSQAIGGQALPGSYNEQFF. CDR3 DNA: TGCGCCAGCAGCCAAGCCATTGGGGGACAGGCCCTTCCGGGCTCCTACAATGAGCAGTTCTTC.

This chain connects TRBV10-2 to TRBJ1-1, with 7 positions matching TRBD1. The CDR3 has 15 residues. The germline V gene has CDR1 WSHSY and CDR2 SAAADI. V shed 4 bases, J shed 2 bases, and the junction held 7 bases outside the gene matches. The DNA for the CDR3 is TGCGCCAGCAGTGGTAGGACAGGCGTCAACACTGAAGCTTTCTTT. This codes for CASSGRTGVNTEAFF.

The V call is TRBV7-6, the J call TRBJ1-4, with TRBD1 identical over 7 bases. V shed 4 bases, J shed 5 bases, and the junction held 13 bases outside the gene matches. Looked up from germline, CDR1 is SGHVS and CDR2 is FNYEAQ. The CDR3 is made up of 17 amino acids. Here the CDR3 DNA reads TGTGCCAGCAGCTCGCCCAACTACGGACAGGAAAATGAAAAACTGTTTTTT. As protein: CASSSPNYGQENEKLFF. Full variable domain (rest looked up from reference TRBV7-6 and TRBJ1-4): GAGVSQSPRYKVTKRGQDVALRCDPISGHVSLYWYRQALGQGPEFLTYFNYEAQQDKSGLPNDRFSAERPEGSISTLTIQRTEQRDSAMYRCASSSPNYGQENEKLFFGSGTQLSVL.

This clonotype was seen a handful of times. The chain links TRBV9 to TRBJ2-5; TRBD1 is a possible D gene (6 bases). CDR3 length: 15 amino acids. The V gene lost 2 bases and the J gene lost 5 bases, with 16 bases spanning the gap. The germline V gene encodes CDR1 SGDLS and CDR2 YYNGEE. The DNA for the CDR3 is TGTGCCAGCAGCGTGACCCAGGGGATCGGGGAGACCCAGTACTTC. It translates to CASSVTQGIGETQYF.

This clonotype was observed a few times. The chain combines TRBV7-9 with TRBJ1-1; a possible D gene is TRBD1 (6 bases). This CDR3 comprises 17 residues. The ends were cut back, 5 bases at V and 3 bases at J, with 22 bases in the middle. The germline gives CDR1 SEHNR, CDR2 FQNEAQ (reference sequence). The CDR3 is CASSGRQGRYKDTEAFF. The DNA for the CDR3 is TGTGCCAGCAGCGGGCGGCAGGGGAGGTATAAGGACACTGAAGCTTTCTTT.

V is TRBV7-2 and J is TRBJ2-1; D unclear. Germline assignment: CDR1 SGHTA and CDR2 FQGNSA. V was clipped by 1 base and J by 7 bases, with 14 bases between them. This CDR3 spans 15 amino acids. The CDR3 DNA reads TGTGCCAGCAGCTTAGAGATCGGCACTGGGAATGAGCAGTTCTTC. Translating gives CASSLEIGTGNEQFF. Based on the CDR3 plus reference TRBV7-2 and TRBJ2-1, the full variable domain is GAGVSQSPSNKVTEKGKDVELRCDPISGHTALYWYRQSLGQGLEFLIYFQGNSAPDKSGLPSDRFSAERTGGSVSTLTIQRTQQEDSAVYLCASSLEIGTGNEQFFGPGTRLTVL.

V and J are TRBV7-2 and TRBJ1-2; a possible D gene is TRBD1 (5 bases). CDR3 length: 14 residues. Germline V gene sequence: CDR1 SGHTA, CDR2 FQGNSA. Trimming removed 5 bases from V and 3 bases from J, with 13 bases in between. The CDR3 DNA is TGTGCCAGCAGCGCCCCGGGGGTCGACTATGGCTACACCTTC. Protein: CASSAPGVDYGYTF.

V usage is TRBV7-2 and J usage is TRBJ2-1; TRBD2 matches at 8 bases. CDR3 size: 15 residues. Germline-derived CDR1 and CDR2 are SGHTA and FQGNSA. Trimming took 1 base from V and 5 from J; bases not matched to a gene: 4. DNA of the CDR3: TGTGCCAGCAGCTTAGGAGCGGGGGCCAACAATGAGCAGTTCTTC. Translated: CASSLGAGANNEQFF.

This clonotype has only a few counts. V gene TRBV4-1 combines with J gene TRBJ2-7; 10 bases map to TRBD1. Looked up from germline, CDR1 is MGHRA and CDR2 is YSYEKL. CDR3 length equals 15 residues. Trimming at V came to 4 bases and at J to 4 bases, leaving 7 bases not matched to a gene. In DNA form, the CDR3 reads TGCGCCAGCAGCCTCCCGGGACAGGGGACTTACGAGCAGTACTTC. Translating gives CASSLPGQGTYEQYF.

The chain combines TRBV7-3 with TRBJ1-1, with 7 bases aligning to TRBD1. V lost 5 bases to trimming and J lost 4 bases; unmatched junction nucleotides: 4. From germline, CDR1 is SGHTA and CDR2 FQGTGA. The CDR3 totals 13 residues. Here the CDR3 DNA reads TGTGCCAGCAGCGTCCCAGGGGGCACTGAAGCTTTCTTT. Encoded protein: CASSVPGGTEAFF.

This clonotype was detected ten times or more. The chain is built from TRBV12-3 or TRBV12-4 and TRBJ2-3, with D perhaps TRBD1 (6 bases). The CDR3 length is 15 residues. The V end lost 6 bases, the J end lost 4 bases, and 17 bases lay between the germline ends. The CDR3 sequence is CASSNRDIRADTQYF. In nucleotides, the CDR3 is TGTGCCAGCAGCAACCGGGACATAAGAGCAGATACGCAGTATTTT.

A few counts support this clonotype. The chain couples TRBV7-8 to TRBJ1-2, with TRBD1 as a possible D gene (6 bases). Germline V gene data show CDR1 as SGHVS and CDR2 as FQNEAQ. Between the trimmed V and J ends, which lost 2 bases and 2 bases, there was a span of 9 bases. There are 14 residues in the CDR3. The CDR3 spells CASSLRGENYGYTF. In DNA, the CDR3 is TGTGCCAGCAGCTTAAGGGGGGAGAACTATGGCTACACCTTC.

The V gene is TRBV3-1, the J gene TRBJ2-7, with D hard to call. This CDR3 is built from 16 residues. Trimming removed 1 base at V and 5 bases at J, with 18 bases between. From germline, CDR1 is LGHDT and CDR2 YNNKEL (reference sequence). The CDR3 DNA sequence: TGTGCCAGCAGCCAAGGTGTTCTCCAGAGTCCCAACGAGCAGTACTTC. It specifies CASSQGVLQSPNEQYF.

This clonotype came up a few times. In DNA form, the CDR3 reads TGTGCCAGCAGCGTAGCGGGTAAGGGGGATCAGCCCCAGCATTTT. This encodes CASSVAGKGDQPQHF. This chain links TRBV9 with TRBJ1-5, with D maybe TRBD1 (6 bases). Trimming stripped 0 bases from V and 5 bases from J, with 12 bases between. CDR1 is SGDLS and CDR2 is YYNGEE in the germline V gene. The CDR3 has 15 amino acids.

The J gene is TRBJ1-5, the V gene TRBV4-2; D is unclear. This CDR3 contains 15 residues. The germline CDR1 and CDR2 sequences are LGHNA and YNFKEQ. V lost 4 bases to trimming and J lost 0 bases, with 10 bases between them. This CDR3 reads CASSPQRYSNQPQHF. The CDR3 region has the DNA TGTGCCAGCAGCCCCCAAAGATATAGCAATCAGCCCCAGCATTTT.

The chain carries TRBV30 and TRBJ1-1, with no clear D. Germline-derived CDR1 and CDR2 are GTSNPN and SVGIG (reference sequence). V lost 1 base and J 7 bases, leaving 7 bases between the germline ends. The CDR3 sequence is 11 residues long. The CDR3 spells CAWSDPFEAFF. For the CDR3, the DNA is TGTGCCTGGAGTGATCCATTTGAAGCTTTCTTT.